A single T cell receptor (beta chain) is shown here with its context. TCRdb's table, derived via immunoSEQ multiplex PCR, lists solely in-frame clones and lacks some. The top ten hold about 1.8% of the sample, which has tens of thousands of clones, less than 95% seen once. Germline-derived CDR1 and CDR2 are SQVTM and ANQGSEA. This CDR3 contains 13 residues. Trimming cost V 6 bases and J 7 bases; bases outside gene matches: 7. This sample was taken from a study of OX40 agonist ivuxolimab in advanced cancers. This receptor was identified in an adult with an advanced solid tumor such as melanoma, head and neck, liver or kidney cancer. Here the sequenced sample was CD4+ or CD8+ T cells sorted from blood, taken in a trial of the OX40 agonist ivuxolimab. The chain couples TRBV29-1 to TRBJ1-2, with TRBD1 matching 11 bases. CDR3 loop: CSVQGQGVGGYTF. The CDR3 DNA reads TGCAGCGTACAGGGACAGGGGGTAGGTGGCTACACCTTC.